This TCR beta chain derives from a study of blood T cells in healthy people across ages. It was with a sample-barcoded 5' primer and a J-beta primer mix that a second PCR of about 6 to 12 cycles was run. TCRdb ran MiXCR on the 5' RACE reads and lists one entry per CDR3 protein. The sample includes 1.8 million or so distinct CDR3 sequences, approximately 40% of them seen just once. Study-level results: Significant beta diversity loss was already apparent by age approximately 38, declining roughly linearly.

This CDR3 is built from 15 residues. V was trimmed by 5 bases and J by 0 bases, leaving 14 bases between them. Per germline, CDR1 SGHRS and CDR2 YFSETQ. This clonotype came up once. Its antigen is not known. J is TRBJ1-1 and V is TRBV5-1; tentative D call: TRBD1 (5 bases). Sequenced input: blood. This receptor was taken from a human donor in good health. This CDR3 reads CASRQTWGMNTEAFF. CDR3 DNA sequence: TGCGCCAGCAGACAAACTTGGGGGATGAACACTGAAGCTTTCTTT. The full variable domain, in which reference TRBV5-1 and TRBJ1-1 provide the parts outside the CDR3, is KAGVTQTPRYLIKTRGQQVTLSCSPISGHRSVSWYQQTPGQGLQFLFEYFSETQRNKGNFPGRFSGRQFSNSRSEMNVSTLELGDSALYLCASRQTWGMNTEAFFGQGTRLTVV.